Presented here are 22 T cell receptor beta chains from one specimen sequenced in a study of PD-1 blockade in classical Hodgkin lymphoma. Libraries were prepared by immunoSEQ multiplex PCR; TCRdb keeps only in-frame clonotypes and omits some of them. The sample records about 21,000 clones, 75% to 90% being singletons. As to time point: cycle 4 day 1 (C4D1), after 5 to 7 weeks of nivolumab. Each patient's relapse followed autologous stem cell transplantation, and brentuximab vedotin exposure varied. The sample consisted of peripheral blood mononuclear cells (PBMCs), taken before the fourth cycle of nivolumab. These receptor sequences come from a human donor with classical Hodgkin lymphoma.

This clone was seen a single time. The rearrangement joins TRBV15 to TRBJ2-2; D perhaps matches TRBD1 (6 bases). The V end lost 1 base, the J end lost 6 bases, and 9 bases lay between the germline ends. This CDR3 is 14 amino acids long. From germline, CDR1 is LNHNV and CDR2 YYDKDF (reference sequence). In DNA, the CDR3 is TGTGCCACCAGCAGAGCAGGGGTTGCCGGGGAGCTGTTTTTT. Protein: CATSRAGVAGELFF.

The chain links TRBV29-1 to TRBJ2-1; 10 positions match TRBD2. There are 14 residues in the CDR3. The J segment lost 6 bases and the V segment lost 1 base, leaving 3 bases of the junction unmatched. The germline CDR1 and CDR2 sequences are SQVTM and ANQGSEA. CDR3 DNA sequence: TGCAGCGTTGAAGTACTAGCGGGGCTCAATGAGCAGTTCTTC. It translates to CSVEVLAGLNEQFF.

The chain is built from TRBV6-1 and TRBJ2-7, with 13 bases aligning to TRBD2. The CDR3 length is 14 residues. Germline CDR1 reads MNHNS; CDR2 reads SASEGT. The V and J ends lost 2 bases and 13 bases, in that order; junction bases with no gene match: 8. Here the CDR3 DNA reads TGTGCCAGCAGTGAATCCTTCGGGACTAGCGGGGCCTACTTC. It codes for CASSESFGTSGAYF.

This clone was found a few times. The chain combines TRBV19 with TRBJ1-5; 9 bases line up with TRBD1. The CDR3 is made up of 17 amino acids. The V and J ends lost 5 bases and 2 bases, in that order; junction bases with no gene match: 10. Germline lookup yields CDR1 LNHDA and CDR2 SQIVND (reference sequence). The DNA of the CDR3 is TGTGCCAGTAGTTCCCTTATACAGGGGGCCGGCAATCAGCCCCAGCATTTT. Encoded protein: CASSSLIQGAGNQPQHF.

This chain connects TRBV7-9 to TRBJ1-1; tentative D call: TRBD1 (5 bases). V was cut by 11 bases and J by 0 bases, with 10 bases left in between. This CDR3 spans 12 amino acids. Germline CDR1 is SEHNR and CDR2 is FQNEAQ (reference sequence). CDR3 sequence: CAGLRVNTEAFF. The CDR3 nucleotides are TGTGCCGGGCTCAGGGTGAACACTGAAGCTTTCTTT. Full variable domain (missing parts from reference TRBV7-9 and TRBJ1-1): DTGVSQNPRHKITKRGQNVTFRCDPISEHNRLYWYRQTLGQGPEFLTYFQNEAQLEKSRLLSDRFSAERPKGSFSTLEIQRTEQGDSAMYLCAGLRVNTEAFFGQGTRLTVV.

The chain joins TRBV7-9 to TRBJ2-3, with a tentative D call TRBD1 (5 bases). In germline, CDR1 is SEHNR, CDR2 FQNEAQ (reference sequence). This CDR3 has 16 amino acids. The V and J ends lost 5 bases and 0 bases respectively, with 15 bases between them. CDR3 region: CASSPRTGTSTDTQYF. The CDR3, as DNA: TGTGCCAGCAGCCCGCGCACAGGTACTAGCACAGATACGCAGTATTTT.

The sample holds a few counts of this clone. The rearrangement links TRBV4-1 to TRBJ2-2, with 8 bases identical to TRBD1. CDR3 size: 18 residues. J lost 1 base, V lost 0 bases, and 7 bases had no gene match. Looked up from germline, CDR1 is MGHRA and CDR2 is YSYEKL. CDR3 nucleotide sequence: TGCGCCAGCAGCCAAGATATTAACAGGGGGATGAACACCGGGGAGCTGTTTTTT. This gives the protein CASSQDINRGMNTGELFF.

The rearrangement uses TRBV7-2 and TRBJ2-4; no clear D gene. CDR1 is SGHTA, CDR2 FQGNSA, per germline. The length of the CDR3 is 14 residues. V dropped 2 bases and J dropped 4 bases, with 9 bases sitting between them. The CDR3 region has the DNA TGTGCCAGCAGCTTATGGGGATTAAAAAACATTCAGTACTTC. Protein: CASSLWGLKNIQYF. Full variable domain (missing parts from reference TRBV7-2 and TRBJ2-4): GAGVSQSPSNKVTEKGKDVELRCDPISGHTALYWYRQSLGQGLEFLIYFQGNSAPDKSGLPSDRFSAERTGGSVSTLTIQRTQQEDSAVYLCASSLWGLKNIQYFGAGTRLSVL.

The chain uses TRBV30 and TRBJ2-5, with D possibly matching TRBD1 (5 bases). Trimming removed 0 bases at V and 4 bases at J, with 6 bases between. Germline V gene sequence: CDR1 GTSNPN, CDR2 SVGIG (reference sequence). CDR3 length: 12 amino acids. CDR3 coding DNA: TGTGCCTGGAGTGTCCAGGGAGAGACCCAGTACTTC. This sequence encodes CAWSVQGETQYF.

CDR3 residues: CAISDTGTGSQPQHF. The CDR3 nucleotides are TGTGCCATCAGTGATACCGGGACAGGGAGTCAGCCCCAGCATTTT. The chain links TRBV10-3 to TRBJ1-5, with TRBD1 matching 9 bases. This CDR3 comprises 15 residues. V shed 3 bases and J 6 bases; nucleotides not matched to a gene: 6. Germline CDR1 ENHRY, CDR2 SYGVKD.

Turning to this clone: The same CDR3 arises from other DNA sequences in this sample as well. The chain uses TRBV2 and TRBJ2-1, with 10 bases matching TRBD2. Germline V gene lookup returns CDR1 SNHLY and CDR2 FYNNEI. There are 15 residues in the CDR3. The V segment lost 4 bases and the J segment 4 bases; nucleotides outside the gene matches: 4. The CDR3 nucleotides read TGTGCCAGCAGTGGGACTAGCGGTGTATACAATGAGCAGTTCTTC. Its protein product is CASSGTSGVYNEQFF.

The V call is TRBV4-3, the J call TRBJ1-4; TRBD1 is a possible D gene (6 bases). The CDR3 length is 14 residues. Trimming removed 4 bases at V and 5 bases at J, with 11 bases between. In germline, CDR1 is LGHNA, CDR2 YSLEER. CDR3 region: CASSRQVLNEKLFF. The CDR3 coding sequence is TGCGCCAGCAGCCGACAGGTCTTAAATGAAAAACTGTTTTTT.

The chain has TRBV6-1 and TRBJ2-7; the D gene is possibly TRBD1 (6 bases). In germline, CDR1 is MNHNS, CDR2 SASEGT. V gave up 4 bases and J gave up 3 bases, with 7 bases separating them. The CDR3 is 12 residues long. The chain's CDR3 is CASSVTGYEQYF. The CDR3 DNA follows: TGTGCCAGCAGTGTGACAGGCTACGAGCAGTACTTC.

The rearrangement joins TRBV7-8 to TRBJ2-1; TRBD2 matches at 15 bases. The CDR3 has 13 amino acids. V shed 5 bases, J shed 16 bases, and the junction held 6 bases outside the gene matches. Germline V gives CDR1 SGHVS, CDR2 FQNEAQ. The CDR3 DNA reads as TGTGCCAGCAGCGGCGGACTAGCGGGGGGGATTTTCTTC. Protein: CASSGGLAGGIFF.

This clone was recorded a few times. The rearrangement links TRBV11-2 to TRBJ1-6, with 7 bases that match TRBD1. This CDR3 contains 15 residues. J gave up 3 bases and V 2 bases, and 1 base lay outside the gene matches. Germline CDR1 SGHAT, CDR2 FQNNGV. Here the CDR3 reads CASSLRQGYNSPLHF. CDR3 bases: TGTGCCAGCAGCTTAAGACAGGGCTATAATTCACCCCTCCACTTT.

The V call is TRBV5-6, the J call TRBJ1-5; D uncertain. CDR1 SGHDT and CDR2 YYEEEE come from the germline V gene. The V gene lost 5 bases and the J gene lost 1 base, with 13 bases spanning the gap. The length of the CDR3 is 15 residues. The CDR3 is CASSLAGPSNQPQHF. The CDR3 nucleotides read TGTGCCAGCAGTCTGGCCGGCCCCAGCAATCAGCCCCAGCATTTT.

In this sample, this clone turned up once. The J gene is TRBJ2-2, the V gene TRBV27; D is possibly TRBD1 (6 bases). Germline V gene data show CDR1 as MNHEY and CDR2 as SMNVEV (reference sequence). V was pared by 10 bases and J by 2 bases, with 11 bases between. This CDR3 contains 13 residues. The CDR3 region has the DNA TGTGCCACCCGGGACACAAACACCGGGGAGCTGTTTTTT. This codes for CATRDTNTGELFF.

The V call is TRBV5-8, the J call TRBJ2-1; D is undetermined. This CDR3 spans 14 amino acids. V dropped 2 bases and J dropped 8 bases, with 14 bases sitting between them. From germline, CDR1 is SGHTS and CDR2 YDEGEE. The CDR3 protein is CASSFGWSDHEQFF. CDR3 DNA: TGTGCCAGCAGCTTTGGGTGGTCGGACCATGAGCAGTTCTTC.

The V gene is TRBV2, the J gene TRBJ2-5; D gene ambiguous. Per germline, CDR1 SNHLY and CDR2 FYNNEI. V was trimmed by 5 bases and J by 5 bases, leaving 18 bases between them. The CDR3 contains 15 residues. CDR3 coding DNA: TGTGCCAGCAGTCATCAGGCAATCGAGGCGGAGACCCAGTACTTC. Its protein product is CASSHQAIEAETQYF.

This sequence joins TRBV28 and TRBJ1-1; D is unresolved. The CDR3 sequence is 13 residues long. V lost 2 bases, J lost 2 bases, and 6 bases lay in between. Germline-derived CDR1 and CDR2 are MDHEN and SYDVKM. CDR3 coding DNA: TGTGCCAGCAGTTTAGTAGGCAACACTGAAGCTTTCTTT. Its translation is CASSLVGNTEAFF.

CDR3 loop: CAISESKLNQPQHF. The CDR3 DNA reads TGTGCCATCAGTGAGTCTAAGCTCAATCAGCCCCAGCATTTT. V gene TRBV10-3 combines with J gene TRBJ1-5, with D uncertain. This CDR3 has 14 residues. V lost 0 bases, J lost 3 bases, and 6 bases lay in between. Per the germline V gene, CDR1 is ENHRY and CDR2 is SYGVKD.

The chain uses TRBV4-3 and TRBJ2-5, with TRBD2 matching 14 bases. Trimming at V came to 3 bases and at J to 5 bases, leaving 11 bases not matched to a gene. CDR1 and CDR2 from the germline V gene are LGHNA and YSLEER. The CDR3 contains 18 residues. CDR3 DNA sequence: TGCGCCAGCAGCCATTCACTGGGGACTAGCGGGAGAGGGGAGACCCAGTACTTC. Amino acids: CASSHSLGTSGRGETQYF.